What follows are 24 T cell receptor beta chains derived from one specimen sequenced in a study of PD-L1 blockade in urothelial cancer. Profiled with immunoSEQ multiplex PCR; TCRdb holds only in-frame clones, not every one. The sample yields over 35,000 clones, approximately 91% seen once. Described time point: pretreatment peripheral blood. This specimen was PBMCs, taken around atezolizumab (anti-PD-L1) treatment. These receptors all stem from a woman aged 55-69 years with urothelial cancer.

The chain recombines TRBV4-1 with TRBJ1-5; 9 bases are shared with TRBD1. J was trimmed by 5 bases and V by 1 base; bases with no gene match: 3. The CDR3 has 15 amino acids. Germline CDR1 and CDR2: MGHRA and YSYEKL. CDR3 sequence reads: CASSQVGQGDQPQHF. CDR3 nucleotide sequence: TGCGCCAGCAGCCAAGTGGGACAGGGAGATCAGCCCCAGCATTTT.

The chain uses TRBV28 and TRBJ2-1, with 7 positions matching TRBD2. The CDR3 is made up of 15 amino acids. Germline CDR1 reads MDHEN; CDR2 reads SYDVKM. V lost 1 base and J lost 6; bases outside the gene matches: 6. As DNA, the CDR3 is TGTGCCAGCAGTTTATCCTCTAGCGGCACCAATGAGCAGTTCTTC. Its translation: CASSLSSSGTNEQFF.

This clone was counted a few times. J is TRBJ1-3 and V is TRBV29-1, with unresolved D. The CDR3 consists of 14 residues. Per germline, CDR1 SQVTM and CDR2 ANQGSEA. Trimming cost V 5 bases and J 4 bases, with 15 bases left between them. The CDR3 DNA follows: TGCAGCGTTTTGACCGGGAACTCCGGAAACACCATATATTTT. It encodes CSVLTGNSGNTIYF.

The chain employs TRBV14 and TRBJ2-3; 12 bases are shared with TRBD1. This CDR3 comprises 18 residues. Trimming at V came to 3 bases and at J to 3 bases, leaving 10 bases not matched to a gene. CDR1 and CDR2 (germline): SGHDN, FVKESK. CDR3 DNA sequence: TGTGCCAGCAGCCACTCCCTCCGGGACAGGGGGCGAACAGATACGCAGTATTTT. Translating gives CASSHSLRDRGRTDTQYF.

The chain uses TRBV7-3 and TRBJ2-7; weak D call: TRBD2 (6 bases). Germline loops: CDR1 SGHTA, CDR2 FQGTGA. The CDR3 consists of 15 residues. V was shortened by 5 bases and J by 0 bases, with 14 bases between the two germline ends. The CDR3 sequence: CASSLSGSNSYEQYF. DNA of the CDR3: TGTGCCAGCAGCCTTAGCGGATCTAACTCCTACGAGCAGTACTTC.

This chain uses TRBV9 with TRBJ1-1; possibly TRBD1 for D (6 bases). The CDR3 is made up of 14 amino acids. Between the trimmed V and J ends, which lost 3 bases and 4 bases, there was a span of 13 bases. Germline CDR1 reads SGDLS; CDR2 reads YYNGEE. CDR3 coding DNA: TGTGCCAGCAGCGCACAGGGATGGGGCACTGAAGCTTTCTTT. It encodes CASSAQGWGTEAFF.

V and J are TRBV7-6 and TRBJ1-1, with TRBD1 as a possible D gene (6 bases). V dropped 1 base and J dropped 2 bases, with 14 bases sitting between them. The length of the CDR3 is 16 residues. Germline lookup yields CDR1 SGHVS and CDR2 FNYEAQ. CDR3 DNA sequence: TGTGCCAGCAGCTTAGAAGGACAGCAACTAAACACTGAAGCTTTCTTT. It specifies CASSLEGQQLNTEAFF.

V and J are TRBV25-1 and TRBJ1-2; 10 bases align to TRBD1. Germline CDR1 is MGHDK and CDR2 is SYGVNS. The CDR3 contains 15 residues. The V and J ends lost 4 bases and 5 bases, in that order; junction bases with no gene match: 7. The CDR3 coding sequence is TGTGCCAGCAGTGCCTCGGGACAGGGGTGGTATGGCTACACCTTC. Its translation is CASSASGQGWYGYTF.

The chain combines TRBV12-2 with TRBJ1-2; TRBD1 reflects the table's D call only, with no check against the DNA. TRBV12-2 is an annotated pseudogene. The CDR3 has 16 amino acids. The CDR3 DNA is TGTGCAAGTCGCTTAGAGTTGGAGAGACAGATATATGGCTACACCTTC. Amino acid sequence: CASRLELERQIYGYTF.

The J gene is TRBJ1-2, the V gene TRBV28, with D perhaps matching TRBD1 (5 bases). Trimming pared 4 bases from V and 5 bases from J, leaving 14 bases between. In germline, CDR1 is MDHEN, CDR2 SYDVKM. The CDR3 runs to 14 residues. CDR3 nucleotide sequence: TGTGCCAGCAGTTCCCTGGGGGGAATTTATGGCTACACCTTC. Translated, it gives CASSSLGGIYGYTF.

This sequence joins TRBV10-3 and TRBJ2-3; TRBD2 matches 7 bases. This CDR3 comprises 13 residues. Unmatched junction bases numbered 6, after V lost 10 bases and J lost 2 bases. CDR1 ENHRY and CDR2 SYGVKD come from the germline V gene. The CDR3 bases are TGTGCCACCGGGGACTACCTCACAGATACGCAGTATTTT. Translating it yields CATGDYLTDTQYF.

The V call is TRBV10-1, the J call TRBJ2-5, with TRBD2 as a possible D gene (5 bases). Germline V gives CDR1 WNHNN, CDR2 SYGVQD (reference sequence). The CDR3 loop spans 15 amino acids. V was shortened by 8 bases and J by 5 bases, with 21 bases between the two germline ends. The CDR3 DNA reads TGCGCCAGCCCCTTCGAGGGCCATCGTGGGGAGACCCAGTACTTC. It translates to CASPFEGHRGETQYF.

This rearrangement joins TRBV6-1 to TRBJ2-3; perhaps TRBD1 as D (6 bases). There are 13 residues in the CDR3. Germline lookup yields CDR1 MNHNS and CDR2 SASEGT. Trimming pared 6 bases from V and 4 bases from J, leaving 11 bases between. The CDR3 protein is CASRIQGPDTQYF. DNA of the CDR3: TGTGCCAGCAGGATCCAGGGGCCAGATACGCAGTATTTT.

By its share, this clone is medium-sized. The gene calls are TRBV10-1 and TRBJ2-2; D might be TRBD2 (5 bases). CDR3 size: 16 residues. CDR1 is WNHNN, CDR2 SYGVQD, per germline (reference sequence). V was cut by 3 bases and J by 5 bases, with 16 bases left in between. CDR3 sequence: CASSEGFRGRTGELFF. As DNA, the CDR3 is TGCGCCAGCAGTGAAGGGTTTAGAGGGAGAACCGGGGAGCTGTTTTTT.

The rearrangement joins TRBV4-1 to TRBJ2-1; 7 nucleotides line up with TRBD2. Trimming cost V 6 bases and J 6 bases; bases outside gene matches: 14. The germline gives CDR1 MGHRA, CDR2 YSYEKL. The CDR3 extends over 16 amino acids. In nucleotides, the CDR3 is TGCGCCAGCAGTCAATCCCCGGCGGGAGTCGGCAATGAGCAGTTCTTC. It yields the protein CASSQSPAGVGNEQFF.

The V and J genes are TRBV2 and TRBJ1-1, with unresolved D. Trimming took off 7 bases at V and 4 bases at J, with 13 bases between the two ends. CDR1 and CDR2 (germline): SNHLY, FYNNEI. CDR3 length: 13 residues. The CDR3 here is CASTPELGTEAFF. The CDR3 nucleotides read TGTGCCAGCACTCCGGAGTTGGGCACTGAAGCTTTCTTT.

V and J are TRBV10-2 and TRBJ2-5; 8 bases match TRBD1. The germline CDR1 and CDR2 sequences are WSHSY and SAAADI. The CDR3 length is 14 residues. Trimming removed 8 bases from V and 5 bases from J; junction bases left unmatched: 10. The DNA of the CDR3 is TGCGCCAGCGCAGCAGGGGGCGGATTGGAGACCCAGTACTTC. Translating gives CASAAGGGLETQYF.

The chain is built from TRBV7-9 and TRBJ1-1; D gene uncertain. CDR3 size: 13 residues. Germline-derived CDR1 and CDR2 are SEHNR and FQNEAQ (reference sequence). V was cut by 6 bases and J by 1 base, with 9 bases left in between. CDR3 nucleotide sequence: TGTGCCAGCAGAATCTCGAGGAACACTGAAGCTTTCTTT. Translation gives CASRISRNTEAFF.

The genes are TRBV28 and TRBJ1-4; D remains unclear. The CDR3 length is 13 residues. Germline V lookup: CDR1 MDHEN, CDR2 SYDVKM. Trimming removed 8 bases from V and 0 bases from J, with 7 bases in between. The CDR3 loop reads CASLAATNEKLFF. The CDR3 DNA reads TGTGCCAGCTTAGCTGCAACTAATGAAAAACTGTTTTTT. The complete variable domain, with remaining parts taken from reference TRBV28 and TRBJ1-4, reads DVKVTQSSRYLVKRTGEKVFLECVQDMDHENMFWYRQDPGLGLRLIYFSYDVKMKEKGDIPEGYSVSREKKERFSLILESASTNQTSMYLCASLAATNEKLFFGSGTQLSVL.

The rearrangement joins TRBV2 to TRBJ2-2; a weak D match, TRBD1 (5 bases). The V end lost 6 bases, the J end lost 0 bases, and 11 bases lay between the germline ends. The length of the CDR3 is 15 residues. In germline, CDR1 is SNHLY, CDR2 FYNNEI. CDR3 nucleotide sequence: TGTGCCAGCAGCGACACAGGAACGAACACCGGGGAGCTGTTTTTT. Its protein product is CASSDTGTNTGELFF.

The chain recombines TRBV10-3 with TRBJ1-4; TRBD1 might be the D (6 bases). Trimming left V 5 bases short and J 5 bases short, with 9 bases between. From germline, CDR1 is ENHRY and CDR2 SYGVKD. The CDR3 covers 13 residues. The chain's CDR3 is CAISRGGNEKLFF. The CDR3 DNA sequence: TGTGCCATCAGTAGGGGGGGGAATGAAAAACTGTTTTTT.

The rearrangement uses TRBV4-3 and TRBJ2-1; 14 bases fit TRBD2. The CDR3 runs to 19 residues. CDR1 and CDR2 (germline): LGHNA, YSLEER. The V and J ends lost 0 bases and 5 bases, in that order; junction bases with no gene match: 9. DNA of the CDR3: TGCGCCAGCAGCCAAGATCCGGGGACTAGCGGGAGTCGGAACAATGAGCAGTTCTTC. Translating gives CASSQDPGTSGSRNNEQFF.

The chain links TRBV7-2 to TRBJ1-1; D possibly corresponds to TRBD1 (6 bases). CDR1 is SGHTA and CDR2 is FQGNSA in the germline V gene. The V gene lost 1 base and the J gene lost 1 base, with 10 bases spanning the gap. This CDR3 contains 15 residues. Written as DNA, the CDR3 is TGTGCCAGCAGCTTAGACAGGGCATCGAACACTGAAGCTTTCTTT. Translation: CASSLDRASNTEAFF.

The rearrangement joins TRBV5-1 to TRBJ2-3; 7 bases map to TRBD2. Germline V lookup: CDR1 SGHRS, CDR2 YFSETQ. Unmatched junction bases numbered 3, after V lost 2 bases and J lost 0 bases. CDR3 size: 15 residues. The CDR3 here is CASSFLSGSTDTQYF. The CDR3 DNA is TGCGCCAGCAGCTTTCTTAGCGGGAGCACAGATACGCAGTATTTT.